The 17 T cell receptor beta chains in this list originate from one sample, sequenced in a study of T cell responses to AZD1222 COVID-19 vaccine. TCRdb's copy holds only in-frame clones and misses some; the assay was immunoSEQ multiplex PCR. This table holds 100,000 to 150,000 clones, 75% to 90% found once. The input for sequencing was peripheral blood, taken on day 0 of AZD1222 vaccination. Receptors were obtained from an adult in good health.

The chain is built from TRBV27 and TRBJ1-1, with 7 bases that match TRBD1. Germline CDR1 reads MNHEY; CDR2 reads SMNVEV (reference sequence). The CDR3 spans 14 residues. After removal of 7 bases from V and 1 base from J, the junction contained 6 bases not matched to a gene. This chain's CDR3 is CASNNRGSNTEAFF. The CDR3 DNA follows: TGTGCCAGCAATAACAGGGGTTCGAACACTGAAGCTTTCTTT.

The V and J genes are TRBV28 and TRBJ1-1, with no clear D. With 5 bases removed from V and 1 base from J, the gap between germline ends came to 14 bases. The CDR3 runs to 15 residues. The germline V gene has CDR1 MDHEN and CDR2 SYDVKM. Written as DNA, the CDR3 is TGTGCCAGCAGTCCCCCCTCCGGCAGGAACACTGAAGCTTTCTTT. It specifies CASSPPSGRNTEAFF.

The chain combines TRBV25-1 with TRBJ1-6, with 11 bases fitting TRBD1. From germline, CDR1 is MGHDK and CDR2 SYGVNS. The CDR3 totals 17 residues. With V trimmed by 3 bases and J by 10 bases, 11 bases remained unmatched. The CDR3 nucleotides read TGTGCCAGCAGTGATACCTCGGGGGACAGGGGGAAATCACCCCTCCACTTT. Encoded protein: CASSDTSGDRGKSPLHF. Based on the CDR3 plus reference TRBV25-1 and TRBJ1-6, the full variable domain is EADIYQTPRYLVIGTGKKITLECSQTMGHDKMYWYQQDPGMELHLIHYSYGVNSTEKGDLSSESTVSRIRTEHFPLTLESARPSHTSQYLCASSDTSGDRGKSPLHFGNGTRLTVT.

V gene TRBV27 combines with J gene TRBJ2-2; 10 nucleotides line up with TRBD2. Germline CDR1 is MNHEY and CDR2 is SMNVEV (reference sequence). The CDR3 spans 16 residues. The V gene end was trimmed by 5 bases and the J gene end by 1 base; junction bases not matched to a gene: 4. CDR3 loop: CASSPRTSGNTGELFF. The CDR3 DNA reads as TGTGCCAGCAGTCCGCGGACTAGCGGGAACACCGGGGAGCTGTTTTTT.

CDR3 protein: CASYPGAAGHREQFF. CDR3 in DNA: TGTGCCAGCTACCCGGGAGCTGCGGGACATAGAGAGCAGTTCTTC. The rearrangement links TRBV6-5 to TRBJ2-1; either TRBD1 or TRBD2 may supply D (6 bases each). The CDR3 covers 15 residues. V lost 8 bases to trimming and J lost 10 bases, with 24 bases between them. Germline values: CDR1 MNHEY, CDR2 SVGAGI.

Only one count was recorded for this clone. The chain joins TRBV6-5 to TRBJ2-7; possibly TRBD1 for D (6 bases). CDR3 length: 14 amino acids. The germline V gene encodes CDR1 MNHEY and CDR2 SVGAGI. V was pared by 7 bases and J by 4 bases, with 17 bases between. In nucleotides, the CDR3 is TGTGCCAGCAAGGCTTCGCCGGGACATTACGAGCAGTACTTC. This codes for CASKASPGHYEQYF.

The chain recombines TRBV4-1 with TRBJ1-5; D gene unclear. Trimming took off 4 bases at V and 5 bases at J, with 12 bases between the two ends. The V gene's germline CDR1 is MGHRA and CDR2 YSYEKL. The CDR3 is 14 residues long. CDR3 in amino acids: CASSPTGSYQPQHF. CDR3 bases: TGCGCCAGCAGCCCCACCGGCAGCTATCAGCCCCAGCATTTT.

This chain's CDR3 is CASSIRGVVEEKLFF. In DNA form, the CDR3 reads TGTGCCAGCAGCATCAGAGGGGTTGTAGAGGAAAAACTGTTTTTT. The chain uses TRBV7-9 and TRBJ1-4; maybe TRBD1 (5 bases). The CDR3 sequence is 15 residues long. Trimming shortened V by 5 bases and J by 8 bases, and 18 bases separated the two germline ends. CDR1 SEHNR and CDR2 FQNEAQ come from the germline V gene (reference sequence).

The chain has TRBV2 and TRBJ1-2; a possible D gene is TRBD1 (5 bases). The CDR3 length is 11 residues. CDR1 and CDR2 from the germline V gene are SNHLY and FYNNEI. V was pared by 6 bases and J by 4 bases, with 6 bases between. This chain's CDR3 is CASRGPYGYTF. The DNA for the CDR3 is TGTGCCAGCAGGGGACCCTATGGCTACACCTTC.

The chain recombines TRBV27 with TRBJ2-2, with 7 nucleotides matching TRBD1. The CDR3 length is 17 residues. Germline V lookup: CDR1 MNHEY, CDR2 SMNVEV (reference sequence). After removal of 2 bases from V and 5 bases from J, the junction contained 11 bases not matched to a gene. CDR3 bases: TGTGCCAGCAGTTTAAGAGGGGGCATGGTTAGTACCGGGGAGCTGTTTTTT. This sequence encodes CASSLRGGMVSTGELFF.

The rearrangement links TRBV9 to TRBJ1-6, with 9 positions matching TRBD1. Looked up from germline, CDR1 is SGDLS and CDR2 is YYNGEE. The CDR3 has 16 residues. The J segment lost 10 bases and the V segment lost 3 bases, leaving 11 bases of the junction unmatched. CDR3 DNA sequence: TGTGCCAGCAGCGGACAGGGGGGGACAGTTGGGTCACCCCTCCACTTT. Translated: CASSGQGGTVGSPLHF.

The chain employs TRBV12-3 or TRBV12-4 and TRBJ2-1; D remains unclear. Trimming shortened V by 6 bases and J by 0 bases, and 6 bases separated the two germline ends. This CDR3 has 13 amino acids. The DNA of the CDR3 is TGTGCCAGCAGACCCGGCTCCTACAATGAGCAGTTCTTC. It specifies CASRPGSYNEQFF.

The chain uses TRBV3-1 (or the pseudogene TRBV3-2) and TRBJ1-1; D is unresolved. Germline-derived CDR1 and CDR2 are LGHDT and YNNKEL (reference sequence). Trimming took 0 bases from V and 1 from J, leaving 6 bases between them. The CDR3 extends over 14 amino acids. This CDR3 reads CASSQDLENTEAFF. CDR3 sequence (DNA): TGTGCCAGCAGCCAAGATCTGGAGAACACTGAAGCTTTCTTT.

The CDR3 loop is CASSLYHQSGYEQYF. Written as DNA, the CDR3 is TGTGCCAGCAGCTTATACCACCAGTCGGGCTACGAGCAGTACTTC. The V and J genes are TRBV7-8 and TRBJ2-7, with no clear D. Trimming removed 2 bases from V and 3 bases from J, with 14 bases in between. CDR1 and CDR2 from the germline V gene are SGHVS and FQNEAQ. The CDR3 has 15 amino acids. Supplemented by reference TRBV7-8 and TRBJ2-7, the full variable domain reads GAGVSQSPRYKVAKRGQDVALRCDPISGHVSLFWYQQALGQGPEFLTYFQNEAQLDKSGLPSDRFFAERPEGSVSTLKIQRTQQEDSAVYLCASSLYHQSGYEQYFGPGTRLTVT.

The gene calls are TRBV6-2 or TRBV6-3 and TRBJ2-3; D possibly matches TRBD1 or TRBD2 (5 bases each). The V and J ends lost 5 bases and 8 bases respectively, with 14 bases between them. Germline CDR1 MNHEY, CDR2 SVGEGT. This CDR3 is 13 amino acids long. The CDR3 sequence: CASSPVGAGTQYF. CDR3 bases: TGTGCCAGCAGTCCCGTCGGGGCAGGTACGCAGTATTTT.

The V gene is TRBV5-1, the J gene TRBJ2-7; D not certain. This CDR3 is built from 17 residues. Germline CDR1 and CDR2: SGHRS and YFSETQ. Trimming stripped 0 bases from V and 2 bases from J, with 18 bases between. As DNA, the CDR3 is TGCGCCAGCAGCTTGGAGCTTGGGTTACCAATGCCCTACGAGCAGTACTTC. Encoded protein: CASSLELGLPMPYEQYF.

This clone appeared a single time. The genes are TRBV7-3 and TRBJ1-1; weak D call: TRBD1 (5 bases). This CDR3 region has 12 residues. Germline loops: CDR1 SGHTA, CDR2 FQGTGA. V was shortened by 5 bases and J by 1 base, with 5 bases between the two germline ends. CDR3 region: CASSQGNTEAFF. The DNA of the CDR3 is TGTGCCAGCAGCCAGGGGAACACTGAAGCTTTCTTT.